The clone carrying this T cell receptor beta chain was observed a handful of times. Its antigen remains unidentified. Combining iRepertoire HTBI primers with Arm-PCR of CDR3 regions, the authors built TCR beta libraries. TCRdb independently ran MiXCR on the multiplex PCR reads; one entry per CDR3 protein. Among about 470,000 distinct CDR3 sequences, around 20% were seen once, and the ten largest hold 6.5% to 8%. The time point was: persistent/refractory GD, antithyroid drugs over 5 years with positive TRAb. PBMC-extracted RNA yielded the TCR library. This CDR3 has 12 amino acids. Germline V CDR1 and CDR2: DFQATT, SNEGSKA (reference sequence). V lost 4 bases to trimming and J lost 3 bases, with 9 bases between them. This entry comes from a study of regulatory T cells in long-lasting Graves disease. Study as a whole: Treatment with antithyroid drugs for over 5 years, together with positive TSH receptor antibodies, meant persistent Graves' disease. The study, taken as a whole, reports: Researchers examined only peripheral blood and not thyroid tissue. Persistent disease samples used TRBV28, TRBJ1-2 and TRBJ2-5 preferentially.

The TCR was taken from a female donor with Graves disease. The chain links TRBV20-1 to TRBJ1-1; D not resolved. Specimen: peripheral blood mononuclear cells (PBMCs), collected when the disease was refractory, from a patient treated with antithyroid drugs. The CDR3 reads CSAIVRDTEAFF. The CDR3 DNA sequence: TGCAGTGCTATAGTCCGAGACACTGAAGCTTTCTTT.